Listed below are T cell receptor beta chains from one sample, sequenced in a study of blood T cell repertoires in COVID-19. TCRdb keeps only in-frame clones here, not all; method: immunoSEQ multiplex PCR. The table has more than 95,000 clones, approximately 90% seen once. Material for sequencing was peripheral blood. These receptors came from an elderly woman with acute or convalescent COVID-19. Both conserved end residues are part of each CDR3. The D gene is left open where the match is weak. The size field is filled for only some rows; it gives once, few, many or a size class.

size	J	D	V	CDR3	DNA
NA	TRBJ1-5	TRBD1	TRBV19	CASSIDSGGFQPQHF	TGTGCCAGTAGTATAGACTCAGGGGGCTTTCAGCCCCAGCATTTT
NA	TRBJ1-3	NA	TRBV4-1	CASSQDRGSLSGNTIYF	TGCGCCAGCAGCCAAGATCGGGGGTCCCTCTCTGGAAACACCATATATTTT
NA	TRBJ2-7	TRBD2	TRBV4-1	CASSQQLAGGLYEQYF	TGCGCCAGCAGCCAACAACTAGCGGGAGGCCTTTACGAGCAGTACTTC
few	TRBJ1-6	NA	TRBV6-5	CASSSGYNSPLHF	TGTGCCAGCAGTTCAGGGTATAATTCACCCCTCCACTTT
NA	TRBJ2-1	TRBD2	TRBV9	CASSVASGSWNEQFF	TGTGCCAGCAGCGTAGCTAGCGGGAGTTGGAATGAGCAGTTCTTC
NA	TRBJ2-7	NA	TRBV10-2	CASSEVLGSEQYF	TGCGCCAGCAGTGAAGTACTAGGGTCCGAGCAGTACTTC
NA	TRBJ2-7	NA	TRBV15	CATSRDNYEQYF	TGTGCCACCAGCAGAGATAACTACGAGCAGTACTTC
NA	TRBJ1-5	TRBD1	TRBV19	CASSITGGPQPQHF	TGTGCCAGTAGTATCACAGGGGGACCCCAGCCCCAGCATTTT
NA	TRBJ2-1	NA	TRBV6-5	CASSFINEQFF	TGTGCCAGCAGTTTTATCAATGAGCAGTTCTTC
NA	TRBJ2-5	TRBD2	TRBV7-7	CASGITRLAGRETQYF	TGTGCTAGCGGCATTACCCGACTAGCGGGGCGAGAGACCCAGTACTTC
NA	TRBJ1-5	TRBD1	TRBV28	CASSPQGGTDNQPQHF	TGTGCCAGCAGTCCCCAAGGGGGCACGGACAATCAGCCCCAGCATTTT
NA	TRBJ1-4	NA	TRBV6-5	CASSRPGGGKLFF	TGTGCCAGCAGTCGCCCGGGGGGAGGAAAACTGTTTTTT
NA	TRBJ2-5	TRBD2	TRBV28	CASTDSGSETQYF	TGTGCCAGCACCGATAGCGGGAGTGAGACCCAGTACTTC
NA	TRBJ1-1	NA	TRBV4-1	CASSQDPQVNTEAFF	TGCGCCAGCAGCCAAGATCCCCAGGTCAACACTGAAGCTTTCTTT
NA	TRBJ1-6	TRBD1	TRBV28	CASKKPGQPNSPLHF	TGTGCCAGCAAAAAACCGGGACAGCCTAATTCACCCCTCCACTTT
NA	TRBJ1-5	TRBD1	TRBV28	CATGQGAVQPQHF	TGTGCCACCGGTCAGGGGGCTGTTCAGCCCCAGCATTTT
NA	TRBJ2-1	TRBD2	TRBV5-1	CASSLATSGGANEQFF	TGCGCCAGCAGCTTGGCCACTAGCGGGGGGGCCAATGAGCAGTTCTTC
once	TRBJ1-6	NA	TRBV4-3	CASSQDGRRASYNSPLHF	TGCGCCAGCAGCCAAGATGGGAGGAGGGCCTCCTATAATTCACCCCTCCACTTT
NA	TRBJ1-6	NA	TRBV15	CATSRDSPSRVSPLHF	TGTGCCACCAGCAGAGATTCGCCAAGTCGGGTTTCACCCCTCCACTTT
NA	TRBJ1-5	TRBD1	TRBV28	CASISHGQARTDQPQHF	TGTGCCAGCATCAGCCATGGACAGGCAAGGACGGATCAGCCCCAGCATTTT
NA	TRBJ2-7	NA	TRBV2	CASSVSLDEQYF	TGTGCCAGCAGTGTGTCTCTCGACGAGCAGTACTTC
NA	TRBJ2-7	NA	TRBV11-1	CASSPTATYEQYF	TGTGCCAGCAGCCCGACTGCAACCTACGAGCAGTACTTC
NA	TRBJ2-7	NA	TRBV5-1	CASSLRERSYEQYF	TGCGCCAGCAGCTTACGGGAGCGATCCTACGAGCAGTACTTC
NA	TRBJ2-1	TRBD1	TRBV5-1	CASSLNGQGRNEQFF	TGCGCCAGCAGCTTAAATGGACAGGGTAGGAATGAGCAGTTCTTC
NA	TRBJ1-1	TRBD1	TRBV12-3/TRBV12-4	CASSWDRNTEAFF	TGTGCCAGCAGTTGGGACAGGAACACTGAAGCTTTCTTT
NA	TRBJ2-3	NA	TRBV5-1	CASSLSWRTDTQYF	TGCGCCAGCAGCTTGTCTTGGCGCACAGATACGCAGTATTTT
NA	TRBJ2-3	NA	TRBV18	CASSRGADTDTQYF	TGTGCCAGCTCGCGCGGGGCGGACACAGATACGCAGTATTTT
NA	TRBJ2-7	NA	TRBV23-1	CASSQSGQGGTYEQYF	TGCGCCAGCAGTCAATCCGGGCAGGGGGGAACTTACGAGCAGTACTTC
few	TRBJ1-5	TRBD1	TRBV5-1	CASSLGTGYQPQHF	TGCGCCAGCAGCTTGGGGACAGGGTATCAGCCCCAGCATTTT
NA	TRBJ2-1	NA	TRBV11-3	CASSLLGPPYNEQFF	TGTGCCAGCAGTTTGCTGGGCCCACCGTACAATGAGCAGTTCTTC
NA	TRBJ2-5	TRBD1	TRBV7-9	CASSLGQGLDEETQYF	TGTGCCAGCAGCTTAGGACAGGGTTTGGATGAAGAGACCCAGTACTTC
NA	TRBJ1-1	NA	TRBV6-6	CASSRTAPTFDGTEAFF	TGTGCCAGCAGTCGGACAGCTCCTACCTTTGATGGTACTGAAGCTTTCTTT
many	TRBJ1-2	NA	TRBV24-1	CATYGDYGYTF	TGTGCCACCTACGGGGACTATGGCTACACCTTC
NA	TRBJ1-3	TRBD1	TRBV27	CASSGDRGLPSGNTIYF	TGTGCCAGCAGTGGGGACAGGGGGCTACCCTCTGGAAACACCATATATTTT
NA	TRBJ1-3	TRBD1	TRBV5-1	CASSLRTGSGNTIYF	TGCGCCAGCAGTTTGAGGACAGGGTCCGGAAACACCATATATTTT
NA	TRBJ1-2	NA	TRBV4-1	CASSQPGQPNYGYTF	TGCGCCAGCAGCCAACCCGGACAGCCCAACTATGGCTACACCTTC
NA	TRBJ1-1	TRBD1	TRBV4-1	CASSLPGQGIAAFF	TGCGCCAGCAGCCTTCCGGGACAGGGGATCGCAGCTTTCTTT
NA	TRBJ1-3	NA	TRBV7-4	CARRGHFPFSGNTIYF	TGTGCCCGAAGGGGCCATTTTCCTTTCTCTGGAAACACCATATATTTT
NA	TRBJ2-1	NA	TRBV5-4	CASSLGRASSYNEQFF	TGTGCCAGCAGCTTGGGGCGGGCGAGCTCCTACAATGAGCAGTTCTTC
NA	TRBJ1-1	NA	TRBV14	CASSRNPSRAEAFF	TGTGCCAGCAGCCGGAACCCTTCCCGGGCTGAAGCTTTCTTT
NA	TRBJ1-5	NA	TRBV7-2	CASSLGRAGYRQPQHF	TGTGCCAGCAGCTTAGGGCGGGCGGGATATCGTCAGCCCCAGCATTTT
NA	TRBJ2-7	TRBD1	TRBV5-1	CASRGTGGAYEQYF	TGCGCCAGCAGAGGGACAGGGGGCGCCTACGAGCAGTACTTC
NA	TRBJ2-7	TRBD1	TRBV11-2	CASSLDPQGAYEQYF	TGTGCCAGCAGCTTAGATCCCCAGGGGGCGTACGAGCAGTACTTC
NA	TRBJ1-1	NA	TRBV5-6	CASSLYSMNTEAFF	TGTGCCAGCAGCTTGTACAGCATGAACACTGAAGCTTTCTTT
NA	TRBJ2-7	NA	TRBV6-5	CASRPTGGLNYEQYF	TGTGCCAGCAGACCCACCGGGGGACTGAACTACGAGCAGTACTTC
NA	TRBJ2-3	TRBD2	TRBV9	CASSVAAGIGDTQYF	TGTGCCAGCAGCGTAGCAGCGGGAATTGGAGATACGCAGTATTTT
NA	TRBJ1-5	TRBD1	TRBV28	CASSLKDRHQPQHF	TGTGCCAGCAGTTTAAAGGACAGGCATCAGCCCCAGCATTTT
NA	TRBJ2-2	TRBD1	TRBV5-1	CASSLHSGGTGELFF	TGCGCCAGCAGCTTGCATTCAGGGGGCACCGGGGAGCTGTTTTTT
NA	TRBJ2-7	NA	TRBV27	CASSLDISYEQYF	TGTGCCAGCAGTTTAGACATTTCCTACGAGCAGTACTTC
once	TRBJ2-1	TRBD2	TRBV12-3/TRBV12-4	CASSLLADNEQFF	TGTGCCAGCAGTTTGCTAGCGGACAATGAGCAGTTCTTC
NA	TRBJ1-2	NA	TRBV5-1	CASSLAAPRDGYTF	TGCGCCAGCAGCTTGGCCGCGCCCCGCGATGGCTACACCTTC
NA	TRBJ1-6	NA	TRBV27	CASSPKTDSPLHF	TGTGCCAGCAGTCCGAAGACAGATTCACCCCTCCACTTT
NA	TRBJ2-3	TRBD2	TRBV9	CASSVEGASGSPSTDTQYF	TGTGCCAGCAGCGTAGAGGGCGCTAGCGGGAGCCCTAGCACAGATACGCAGTATTTT
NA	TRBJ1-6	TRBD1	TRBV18	CASSPSQGSTYNSPLHF	TGTGCCAGCTCACCCTCACAGGGGTCGACCTATAATTCACCCCTCCACTTT